This T cell receptor (beta chain) is drawn from a study of cytomegalovirus exposure and HLA in healthy donors. PCR primers comprised 60 Vbeta and 13 Jbeta primers. Data came from immunoSEQ multiplex PCR; TCRdb stores just in-frame clones and leaves some out. The data hold about 140,000 clones, with roughly 79% observed a single time. Germline values: CDR1 SNHLY, CDR2 FYNNEI. J lost 6 bases, V lost 4 bases, and 11 bases had no gene match. The CDR3 runs to 15 residues. The genes are TRBV2 and TRBJ2-5; 7 bases map to TRBD1. The clonotype was recovered from a woman under 40 in good health and CMV-seronegative. Specimen: PBMCs. The CDR3, as DNA: TGTGCCAGCAGTGCCCTGACAGGGAGTGAGAAGACCCAGTACTTC. Protein sequence: CASSALTGSEKTQYF.